Listed below are T cell receptor beta chains from one sample, sequenced in a study of shared clonotypes between healthy human individuals. Method: immunoSEQ multiplex PCR; TCRdb's copy keeps in-frame clones and lacks some. The table has 2.5 million or so clones, over 85% seen once. Sequenced: naive CD4+ T cells sorted from blood. All receptors derive from a man aged 18-30 years in good health. CDR3s include the opening cysteine and the closing phenylalanine or tryptophan. Fields, in order: D gene, J gene, clone size, V gene, CDR3 protein, CDR3 DNA. A D gene is named only where the DNA matches it firmly. The size entry is marked missing in some rows and otherwise reads once, few, many or a size class.

.	TRBJ2-5	.	TRBV4-3	CASSQEEGGTQYF	TGCGCCAGCAGCCAAGAGGAGGGAGGGACCCAGTACTTC
.	TRBJ2-1	.	TRBV18	CASPRGRGTYNEQFF	TGTGCCAGCCCCCGCGGTAGGGGGACCTACAATGAGCAGTTCTTC
TRBD1	TRBJ2-3	.	TRBV5-1	CASSSGTGTLTDTQYF	TGCGCCAGCAGCTCCGGGACAGGGACCCTTACAGATACGCAGTATTTT
.	TRBJ1-1	.	TRBV6-1	CASSETQGRVAFF	TGTGCCAGCAGTGAAACCCAGGGGAGGGTGGCTTTCTTT
.	TRBJ1-5	.	TRBV18	CASSPGIINQPQHF	TGTGCCAGCTCACCAGGGATAATCAATCAGCCCCAGCATTTT
.	TRBJ1-6	.	TRBV6-5	CASRPQSSYNSPLHF	TGTGCCAGCAGACCACAGAGCTCCTATAATTCACCCCTCCACTTT
TRBD2	TRBJ2-5	.	TRBV30	CAWSAGGYQETQYF	TGTGCCTGGAGTGCGGGAGGGTACCAAGAGACCCAGTACTTC
.	TRBJ1-5	.	TRBV5-1	CASSLAGAGGNQPQHF	TGCGCCAGCAGCTTGGCCGGGGCGGGGGGCAATCAGCCCCAGCATTTT
.	TRBJ1-1	.	TRBV6-1	CASSVDVNTEAFF	TGTGCCAGCAGTGTTGATGTGAACACTGAAGCTTTCTTT
.	TRBJ1-5	few	TRBV9	CASSVEEWVQPQHF	TGTGCCAGCAGCGTAGAAGAATGGGTGCAGCCCCAGCATTTT
TRBD1	TRBJ2-5	.	TRBV7-3	CASSSPGTGLQETQYF	TGTGCCAGCAGCTCCCCCGGGACAGGGTTACAAGAGACCCAGTACTTC
.	TRBJ1-5	once	TRBV21-1	CASSGTGTGDFSNQPQHF	TGTGCCAGCAGCGGGACCGGGACAGGGGATTTTAGCAATCAGCCCCAGCATTTT
TRBD1	TRBJ2-5	.	TRBV2	CASSVQGATGETQYF	TGTGCCAGCAGTGTACAGGGGGCGACCGGGGAGACCCAGTACTTC
TRBD2	TRBJ2-1	.	TRBV5-4	CASVREGAYNEQFF	TGTGCCAGCGTACGGGAGGGAGCTTACAATGAGCAGTTCTTC
TRBD1	TRBJ1-2	.	TRBV9	CASSALRGNYGYTF	TGTGCCAGCAGCGCCCTCAGGGGGAACTATGGCTACACCTTC
.	TRBJ2-5	once	TRBV5-1	CASRNSVQETQYF	TGCGCCAGCAGAAATTCAGTACAAGAGACCCAGTACTTC
TRBD2	TRBJ2-3	.	TRBV9	CASSSQILAGVTDTQYF	TGTGCCAGCAGCTCCCAGATACTAGCGGGGGTCACAGATACGCAGTATTTT
TRBD2	TRBJ2-1	.	TRBV5-4	CASSLESSGSAEQFF	TGTGCCAGCAGCTTGGAGTCTAGCGGGAGTGCTGAGCAGTTCTTC
.	TRBJ2-1	.	TRBV30	CAWSVLHRYNEQFF	TGTGCCTGGAGTGTACTTCACAGGTACAATGAGCAGTTCTTC
TRBD2	TRBJ2-1	.	TRBV30	CAWNPLRTSGVLSNEQFF	TGTGCCTGGAATCCCCTCCGGACTAGCGGGGTCTTGTCGAATGAGCAGTTCTTC
TRBD2	TRBJ2-3	.	TRBV9	CASSSGAGASTDTQYF	TGTGCCAGCAGCTCGGGAGCGGGGGCGAGCACAGATACGCAGTATTTT
.	TRBJ2-7	.	TRBV5-1	CASSLEGRGREQYF	TGCGCCAGCAGCTTGGAGGGTCGGGGTCGGGAGCAGTACTTC
.	TRBJ1-1	once	TRBV6-6	CASSSTANTEAFF	TGTGCCAGCAGCTCGACAGCCAACACTGAAGCTTTCTTT
TRBD1	TRBJ1-1	.	TRBV30	CAWSLRQGFTEAFF	TGTGCCTGGAGCTTAAGACAGGGCTTTACTGAAGCTTTCTTT
TRBD1	TRBJ2-2	.	TRBV2	CASRQGASTGELFF	TGTGCCAGCAGGCAGGGGGCTAGCACCGGGGAGCTGTTTTTT
TRBD2	TRBJ2-1	.	TRBV11-2	CASSPLAGRPPGEQFF	TGTGCCAGCAGCCCACTAGCGGGGCGTCCTCCCGGTGAGCAGTTCTTC
.	TRBJ1-1	.	TRBV19	CASSLRSPSNTEAFF	TGTGCCAGTAGTCTGAGGTCCCCCTCGAACACTGAAGCTTTCTTT
.	TRBJ2-3	.	TRBV4-1	CASSLLRADTQYF	TGCGCCAGCAGCCTCCTTAGGGCAGATACGCAGTATTTT
.	TRBJ2-7	few	TRBV6-1	CASKGISYEQYF	TGTGCCAGCAAGGGAATTAGCTACGAGCAGTACTTC